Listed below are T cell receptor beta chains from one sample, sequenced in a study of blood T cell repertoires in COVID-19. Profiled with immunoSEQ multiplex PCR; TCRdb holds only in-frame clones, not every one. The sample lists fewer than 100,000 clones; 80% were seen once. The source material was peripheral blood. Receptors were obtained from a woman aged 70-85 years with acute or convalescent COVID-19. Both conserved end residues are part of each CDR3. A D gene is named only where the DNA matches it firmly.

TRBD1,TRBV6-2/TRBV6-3,CASSPGTVLNTGELFF
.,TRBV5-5,CASSFSGATDTQYF
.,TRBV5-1,CASSLAGRSEQYF
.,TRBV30,CAWSPSRFNYGYTF
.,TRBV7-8,CASSLVGLTSYEQYF
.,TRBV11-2,CASSRTRNEQFF
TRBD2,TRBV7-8,CASSLTPLAGPLNEQFF
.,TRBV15,CATSRSGNSPLHF
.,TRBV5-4,CASSLDGETQYF
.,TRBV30,CAWSVGAFGAEAFF
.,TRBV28,CASSLEAFRGYTF
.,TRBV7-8,CASSLMDSQETQYF
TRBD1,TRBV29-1,CSVGQGGQYGYTF
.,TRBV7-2,CASSLIIATGELFF
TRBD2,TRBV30,CAWSVISGGANPKNIQYF
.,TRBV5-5,CASSLVQGWNQPQHF
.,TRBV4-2,CASRSSGNTIYF
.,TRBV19,CASSIVATGGHYTF
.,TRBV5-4,CASSPAGGLGGSPLHF
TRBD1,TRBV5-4,CASSLQGSSYNEQFF
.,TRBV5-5,CASSVTGTYGYTF
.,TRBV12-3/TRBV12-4,CASSRGNTIYF
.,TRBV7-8,CASSAQGTTRNSGNTIYF
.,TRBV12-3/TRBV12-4,CASSFMRQPKAFF
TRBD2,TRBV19,CASSTAAWSSGSNEQFF
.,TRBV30,CAWSVKGSTEAFF
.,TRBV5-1,CASSLRVSDTQYF
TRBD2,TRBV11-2,CASSPSGRGYNEQFF
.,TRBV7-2,CASRSTRDSNQPQHF
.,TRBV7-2,CASSQGSLYGYTF
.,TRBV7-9,CASSPTLNTEAFF
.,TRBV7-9,CASSLVLGGQYNEQFF
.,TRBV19,CASSISGNQPQHF
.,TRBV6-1,CASSELKIGRGATDTQYF
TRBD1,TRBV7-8,CASSLGLTGFTDTQYF
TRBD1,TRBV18,CASSPQSDREETQYF
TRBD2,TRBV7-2,CASSLQRGVGTGELFF
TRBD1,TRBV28,CASSLPWTGGHQPQHF
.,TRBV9,CASSAQGNTYEQYF
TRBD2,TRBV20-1,CSASGLAGYEQYF
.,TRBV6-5,CASSYSGMNTEAFF
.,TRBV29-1,CSVEDSGTPGETQYF
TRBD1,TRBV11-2,CASSRDSLPQETQYF
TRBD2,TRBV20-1,CSASPSPLAEETDTQYF
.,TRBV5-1,CASSLASFTDTQYF